The source of this TCR beta chain is a study of blood T cell repertoires in COVID-19. Study-wide background: Sample material is recorded as cDNA or gDNA derived from T cells, B-cell-depleted T cells, or PBMCs.

Generated by immunoSEQ multiplex PCR, the TCRdb table keeps only in-frame clones and is missing some. The table has around 140,000 clones, roughly 90% seen once. CDR1 is MDHEN and CDR2 is SYDVKM in the germline V gene. The trim removed 5 bases at V and 5 bases at J, leaving 6 bases unmatched. The length of the CDR3 is 14 residues. The sequencing sample was made of peripheral blood. The receptor comes from a man aged 65 to 85 with acute or convalescent COVID-19. The chain couples TRBV28 to TRBJ1-5; 7 nucleotides agree with TRBD1. The CDR3 spells CASSVTGNHQPQHF. The CDR3 nucleotides read TGTGCCAGCAGTGTGACAGGGAATCATCAGCCCCAGCATTTT. The full variable domain, completed using reference TRBV28 and TRBJ1-5, is DVKVTQSSRYLVKRTGEKVFLECVQDMDHENMFWYRQDPGLGLRLIYFSYDVKMKEKGDIPEGYSVSREKKERFSLILESASTNQTSMYLCASSVTGNHQPQHFGDGTRLSIL.